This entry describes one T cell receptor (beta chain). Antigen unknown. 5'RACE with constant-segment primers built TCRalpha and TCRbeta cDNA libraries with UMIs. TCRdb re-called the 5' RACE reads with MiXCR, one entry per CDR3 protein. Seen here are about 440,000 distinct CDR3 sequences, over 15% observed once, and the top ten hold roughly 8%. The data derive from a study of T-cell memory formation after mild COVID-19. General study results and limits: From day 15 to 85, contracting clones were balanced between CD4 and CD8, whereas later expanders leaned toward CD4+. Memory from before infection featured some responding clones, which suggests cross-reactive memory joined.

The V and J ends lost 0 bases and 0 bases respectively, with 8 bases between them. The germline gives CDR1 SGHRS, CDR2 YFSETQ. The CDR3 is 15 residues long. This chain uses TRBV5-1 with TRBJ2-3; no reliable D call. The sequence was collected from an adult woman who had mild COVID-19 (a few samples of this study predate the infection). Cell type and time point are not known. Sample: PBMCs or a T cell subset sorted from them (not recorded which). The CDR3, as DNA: TGCGCCAGCAGCTTGGAGTGGGCTAGCACAGATACGCAGTATTTT. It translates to CASSLEWASTDTQYF.